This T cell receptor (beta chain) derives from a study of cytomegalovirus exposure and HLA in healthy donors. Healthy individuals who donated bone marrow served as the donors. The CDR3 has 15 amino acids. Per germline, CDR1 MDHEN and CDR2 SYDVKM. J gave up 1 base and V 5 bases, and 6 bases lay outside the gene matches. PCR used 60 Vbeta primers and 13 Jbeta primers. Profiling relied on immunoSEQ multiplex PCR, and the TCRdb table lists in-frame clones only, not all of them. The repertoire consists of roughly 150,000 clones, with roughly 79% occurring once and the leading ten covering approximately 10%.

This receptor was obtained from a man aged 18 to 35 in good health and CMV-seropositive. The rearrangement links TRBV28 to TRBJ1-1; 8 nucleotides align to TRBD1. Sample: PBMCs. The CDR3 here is CASSTGQVTNTEAFF. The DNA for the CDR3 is TGTGCCAGCAGTACGGGACAGGTGACGAACACTGAAGCTTTCTTT.